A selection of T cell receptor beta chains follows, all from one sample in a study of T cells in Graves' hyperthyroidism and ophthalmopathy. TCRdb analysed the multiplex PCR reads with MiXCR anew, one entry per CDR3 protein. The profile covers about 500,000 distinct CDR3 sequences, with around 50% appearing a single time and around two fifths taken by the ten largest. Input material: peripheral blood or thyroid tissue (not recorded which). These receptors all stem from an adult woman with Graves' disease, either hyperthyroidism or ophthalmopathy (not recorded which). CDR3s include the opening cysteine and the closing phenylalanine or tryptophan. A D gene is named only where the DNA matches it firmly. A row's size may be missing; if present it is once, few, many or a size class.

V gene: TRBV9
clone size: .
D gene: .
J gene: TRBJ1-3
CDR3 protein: CASSVATSSGNTIYF
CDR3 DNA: TGTGCCAGCAGCGTGGCAACCAGCTCTGGAAACACCATATATTTT

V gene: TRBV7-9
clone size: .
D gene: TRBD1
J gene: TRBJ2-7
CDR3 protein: CASSRGQGVTYEQYF
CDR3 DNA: TGTGCCAGCAGCCGGGGACAGGGGGTAACCTACGAGCAGTACTTC

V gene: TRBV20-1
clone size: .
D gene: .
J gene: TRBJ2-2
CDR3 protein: CSATKGLNTGELFF
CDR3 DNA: TGCAGTGCGACGAAGGGGCTAAACACCGGGGAGCTGTTTTTT

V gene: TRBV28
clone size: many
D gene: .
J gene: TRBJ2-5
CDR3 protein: CASSPNFRGGETQYF
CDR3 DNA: TGTGCCAGCAGTCCCAACTTCCGCGGAGGCGAGACCCAGTACTTC

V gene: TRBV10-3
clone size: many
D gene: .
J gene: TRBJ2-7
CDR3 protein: CAISIQGSYEQYF
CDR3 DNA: TGTGCCATCAGTATACAGGGTTCCTACGAGCAGTACTTC

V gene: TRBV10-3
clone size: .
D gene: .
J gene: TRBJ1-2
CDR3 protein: CAISESQTGGTGILYGYTF
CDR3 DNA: TGTGCCATCAGTGAGTCGCAAACAGGCGGCACCGGCATCCTCTATGGCTACACCTTC

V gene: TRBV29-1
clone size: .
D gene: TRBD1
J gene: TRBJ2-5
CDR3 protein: CSSKGGQRETQYF
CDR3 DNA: TGCAGCTCCAAAGGGGGACAGAGGGAGACCCAGTACTTC

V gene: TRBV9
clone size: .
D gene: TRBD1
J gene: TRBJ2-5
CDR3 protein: CASSYGTAQETQYF
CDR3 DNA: TGTGCCAGCAGCTACGGGACAGCACAAGAGACCCAGTACTTC

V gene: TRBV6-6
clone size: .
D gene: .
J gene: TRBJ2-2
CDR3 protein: CASSLRRGTGELFF
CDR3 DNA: TGTGCCAGCAGTCTAAGAAGGGGTACCGGGGAGCTGTTTTTT

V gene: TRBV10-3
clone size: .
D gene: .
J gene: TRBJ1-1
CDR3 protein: CAISELGQENTEAFF
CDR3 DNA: TGTGCCATCAGTGAGCTGGGGCAGGAGAACACTGAAGCTTTCTTT

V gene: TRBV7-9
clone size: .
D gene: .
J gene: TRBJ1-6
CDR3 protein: CASSPDGDYSPLHF
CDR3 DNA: TGTGCCAGCAGCCCCGACGGGGACTATTCACCCCTCCACTTT